This T cell receptor (beta chain) was recovered during a study of vaccination effects on CD4 cells after COVID-19. For the study at large: Either the mRNA-1273 or the BNT162b2 vaccine was given to participants as two doses. Convalescent patient samples, from a couple of individuals, date to 16 days and one week before vaccination.

Once cultured for roughly ten days, the cells underwent separation to obtain CD4+ T cells. Concerning this clone: Antigen: not known.

The germline V gene has CDR1 SGHVS and CDR2 FNYEAQ. The ends were cut back, 1 base at V and 2 bases at J, with 10 bases in the middle. The CDR3 has 15 amino acids. The table came from immunoSEQ multiplex PCR; TCRdb's copy has only in-frame clones and leaves some out. Of about 66,000 clones detected, about 69% appear once; the ten largest clones hold under 30%. The study's findings and limits: Spike-reactive clones detected post-vaccine in convalescents consisted mainly of new vaccine-induced clones.

Sequenced here: CD4+ T cells from PBMCs cultured without peptide, sampled before COVID-19 vaccination. V gene TRBV7-6 combines with J gene TRBJ2-3; D remains unclear. The source is a human donor who had a prior SARS-CoV-2 infection. The CDR3 nucleotides are TGTGCCAGCAGCTTAGTCCTCACCAACACAGATACGCAGTATTTT. Its protein is CASSLVLTNTDTQYF.